This T cell receptor beta chain came from a study of T cell responses to AZD1222 COVID-19 vaccine. Notes on the study in general: Donors, mostly white British, included more females; clonal diversity was possibly underestimated. Spike-specific TCR breadth and depth rose after two AZD1222 doses.

Clones were read by immunoSEQ multiplex PCR, and TCRdb kept only the in-frame ones, dropping some. The profile covers 40,000 to 55,000 clones, with approximately 86% appearing a single time and around 7.3% taken by the ten largest. Germline assignment: CDR1 MNHEY and CDR2 SMNVEV (reference sequence). The CDR3 contains 19 residues. V was pared by 5 bases and J by 4 bases, with 24 bases between. A word on this clone: Its antigen is not known.

The sequences come from peripheral blood, collected 28 days after the second AZD1222 dose. This sequence originates from an adult who received the AZD1222 COVID-19 vaccine. This chain uses TRBV27 with TRBJ2-6; perhaps TRBD2 as D (6 bases). This CDR3 is CASSLNPGLVGLGANVLTF. As DNA, the CDR3 is TGTGCCAGCAGTCTAAACCCGGGACTGGTCGGGTTGGGGGCCAACGTCCTGACTTTC.